The T cell receptor (beta chain) under discussion was sequenced for a study of human T cells and chemical hapten exposure. About the study: Mostly female, the patients presented with alopecia areata, totalis or universalis.

TCRdb ran MiXCR on the RACE reads and lists one entry per CDR3 protein. The sample has approximately 90,000 distinct CDR3 sequences, 10% to 13% seen once; the top ten hold less than 2.5%. The CDR3 is 14 amino acids. V was clipped by 3 bases and J by 3 bases; unmatched bases: 2. Germline V lookup: CDR1 ENHRY, CDR2 SYGVKD. This sample's time point: patch test 1, 2 weeks after DPC sensitization. Treatment defined: therapeutic diphenylcyclopropenone sensitization with weekly scalp DPC. Non-pregnant alopecia patients aged 18 to 70, suitable for DPC therapy. The chain has TRBV10-3 and TRBJ2-1; TRBD2 agrees at 7 bases. Sequencing was performed on whole blood, taken in connection with sensitization to the hapten diphenylcyclopropenone (DPC). The clonotype was recovered from a man aged 35-49 years with alopecia areata. Some clones in this sample may be carry-over from other donors' samples. CDR3 loop: CAISEIAGYNEQFF. CDR3 DNA sequence: TGTGCCATCAGTGAAATAGCGGGCTACAATGAGCAGTTCTTC.